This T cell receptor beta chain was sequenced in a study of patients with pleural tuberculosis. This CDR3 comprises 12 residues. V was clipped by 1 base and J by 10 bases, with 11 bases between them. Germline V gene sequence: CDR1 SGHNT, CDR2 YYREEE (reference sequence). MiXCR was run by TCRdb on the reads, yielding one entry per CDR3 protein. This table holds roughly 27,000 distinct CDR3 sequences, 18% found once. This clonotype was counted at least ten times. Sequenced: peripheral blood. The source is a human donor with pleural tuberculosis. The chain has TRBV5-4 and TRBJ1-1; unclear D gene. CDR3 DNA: TGTGCCAGCAGCTTGAGCAACCTGGGAGCTTTCTTT. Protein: CASSLSNLGAFF.